The 16 T cell receptor beta chains reported below all come from one sample, sequenced in a study of response to subunit inactivated influenza vaccine. One entry per CDR3 protein results from TCRdb running MiXCR on the RT-PCR reads. This repertoire shows 530,000 or so distinct CDR3 sequences, 12% found once; its top ten account for about 9.4%. The sequencing used PBMCs from blood, collected on the day of vaccination. These receptors were taken from a man in his forties or fifties who received an inactivated influenza vaccine.

The chain couples TRBV29-1 to TRBJ1-5, with 10 bases identical to TRBD1. V was pared by 6 bases and J by 5 bases, with 7 bases of the junction left unmatched. From germline, CDR1 is SQVTM and CDR2 ANQGSEA. The length of the CDR3 is 14 residues. CDR3 in DNA: TGCAGCGTAGCGACAGGGGGCGGATATCAGCCCCAGCATTTT. It codes for CSVATGGGYQPQHF.

In this sample, this clonotype turned up a few times. The chain joins TRBV29-1 to TRBJ2-2, with TRBD2 matching 9 bases. CDR3 length: 14 residues. With 5 bases clipped from V and 2 bases from J, the junction kept 3 bases outside the gene matches. Per the germline V gene, CDR1 is SQVTM and CDR2 is ANQGSEA. The CDR3 coding sequence is TGCAGCGTTATTAGCGGGGGTAACACCGGGGAGCTGTTTTTT. This codes for CSVISGGNTGELFF.

This clonotype has ten or more counts. V gene TRBV4-1 combines with J gene TRBJ2-1; D might be TRBD2 (7 bases). V dropped 2 bases and J dropped 16 bases, with 21 bases sitting between them. This CDR3 spans 14 amino acids. Per the germline V gene, CDR1 is MGHRA and CDR2 is YSYEKL. CDR3 loop: CASSQWGGGPRFFF. DNA of the CDR3: TGCGCCAGCAGCCAATGGGGGGGGGGCCCAAGGTTTTTCTTC.

This clonotype was picked up a small number of times. The chain joins TRBV27 to TRBJ2-3; D unresolved. The CDR3 sequence is 13 residues long. V lost 2 bases to trimming and J lost 6 bases, with 9 bases between them. Germline V gene data show CDR1 as MNHEY and CDR2 as SMNVEV (reference sequence). In DNA, the CDR3 is TGTGCCAGCAGTTTACTGTGGGGTGATACGCAGTATTTT. As protein: CASSLLWGDTQYF.

This clonotype was counted a few times. J is TRBJ2-1 and V is TRBV6-5; TRBD1 or TRBD2 may be the D gene (5 bases each). The CDR3 length is 16 residues. V lost 4 bases to trimming and J lost 3 bases, with 16 bases between them. CDR1 and CDR2 from the germline V gene are MNHEY and SVGAGI. This chain's CDR3 is CASSLGVPLSYNEQFF. Here the CDR3 DNA reads TGTGCCAGCAGTTTGGGGGTACCTTTAAGCTACAATGAGCAGTTCTTC.

This clonotype was recorded a few times. The rearrangement links TRBV10-3 to TRBJ1-2, with 7 bases fitting TRBD1. Germline V CDR1 and CDR2: ENHRY, SYGVKD. The CDR3 runs to 15 residues. V lost 6 bases to trimming and J lost 0 bases; unmatched junction nucleotides: 7. This chain's CDR3 is CAIRTGLESNYGYTF. The CDR3 region has the DNA TGTGCCATCAGGACAGGGCTGGAATCTAACTATGGCTACACCTTC.

The CDR3 reads CASSPPSEGEQFF. The CDR3 nucleotides are TGTGCCAGCTCACCACCCTCAGAAGGGGAGCAGTTCTTC. This chain links TRBV18 with TRBJ2-1, with no clear D. Germline V gene data show CDR1 as KGHSH and CDR2 as LQKENI. This CDR3 region has 13 residues. Trimming took 0 bases from V and 10 from J, leaving 10 bases between them.

The gene calls are TRBV6-5 and TRBJ1-1; 7 positions match TRBD1. Germline V lookup: CDR1 MNHEY, CDR2 SVGAGI. The CDR3 covers 14 residues. The V and J ends lost 1 base and 4 bases, in that order; junction bases with no gene match: 3. This CDR3 is CASSYLNRGTEAFF. DNA for the CDR3: TGTGCCAGCAGTTACTTAAACAGGGGCACTGAAGCTTTCTTT.

This chain joins TRBV5-1 and TRBJ2-7; 7 bases match TRBD1. J lost 3 bases, V lost 1 base, and 10 bases had no gene match. Germline CDR1 is SGHRS and CDR2 is YFSETQ. This CDR3 is 16 amino acids long. CDR3 sequence reads: CASSLLFGTENYEQYF. The CDR3 DNA sequence: TGCGCCAGCAGCTTGCTTTTTGGGACAGAAAACTACGAGCAGTACTTC.

As concerns this clonotype: A much larger clone lies one base from this, so it may be a read error. The chain carries TRBV20-1 and TRBJ2-1; a weak D match, TRBD2 (6 bases). CDR1 and CDR2 from the germline V gene are DFQATT and SNEGSKA (reference sequence). CDR3 length: 14 amino acids. The CDR3 DNA follows: TGCAGTGCTAGAGGCCGGACTATAGCCAATGAGCAGCTCTTC. Residues: CSARGRTIANEQLF.

The rearrangement uses TRBV29-1 and TRBJ2-1; 15 bases are shared with TRBD2. Germline CDR1 is SQVTM and CDR2 is ANQGSEA. The CDR3 is 13 residues long. V gave up 7 bases and J gave up 10 bases; unmatched junction bases: 5. The DNA for the CDR3 is TGCAGCGCCGGGGGGACTAGCGGGAGGGAGCAGTTCTTC. Translated: CSAGGTSGREQFF.

This clonotype has a handful of counts. J is TRBJ2-2 and V is TRBV5-1; D gene unclear. This CDR3 comprises 14 residues. V was cut by 4 bases and J by 3 bases, with 10 bases left in between. Germline V lookup: CDR1 SGHRS, CDR2 YFSETQ. The chain's CDR3 is CASSPWQDTGELFF. CDR3 sequence (DNA): TGCGCCAGCAGCCCGTGGCAGGACACCGGGGAGCTGTTTTTT.

This rearrangement joins TRBV28 to TRBJ2-7; 8 bases are shared with TRBD1. Losses at the gene ends were 1 base for V and 1 base for J; bases not matched to a gene: 6. Per germline, CDR1 MDHEN and CDR2 SYDVKM. The CDR3 totals 16 residues. The CDR3 spells CASSLLTGQASYEQYF. The CDR3 DNA reads as TGTGCCAGCAGTTTATTGACGGGACAGGCTTCCTACGAGCAGTACTTC.

This clonotype showed up just a few times. The chain combines TRBV28 with TRBJ1-5, with TRBD1 matching 9 bases. Germline V CDR1 and CDR2: MDHEN, SYDVKM. The CDR3 length is 15 residues. V shed 6 bases, J shed 6 bases, and the junction held 9 bases outside the gene matches. CDR3 in amino acids: CASSLQGARGQPQHF. The CDR3, as DNA: TGTGCCAGCAGCCTACAGGGGGCGCGGGGTCAGCCCCAGCATTTT. The variable domain in full, completed from reference TRBV28 and TRBJ1-5, reads DVKVTQSSRYLVKRTGEKVFLECVQDMDHENMFWYRQDPGLGLRLIYFSYDVKMKEKGDIPEGYSVSREKKERFSLILESASTNQTSMYLCASSLQGARGQPQHFGDGTRLSIL.

The V and J genes are TRBV28 and TRBJ2-7; 12 bases are shared with TRBD1. CDR3 size: 18 residues. J lost 0 bases, V lost 6 bases, and 12 bases had no gene match. CDR1 is MDHEN and CDR2 is SYDVKM in the germline V gene. The CDR3 DNA sequence: TGTGCCAGCAGACGGGGACAGGGGGCCCGTTCAAGCTCCTACGAGCAGTACTTC. As protein: CASRRGQGARSSSYEQYF.

There are many counts of this clonotype. CDR3 sequence reads: CASSLIAGGLYNEQFF. CDR3 DNA: TGTGCCAGCAGCTTGATCGCGGGGGGGCTTTACAATGAGCAGTTCTTC. The chain combines TRBV5-5 with TRBJ2-1; 9 bases align to TRBD2. Germline loops: CDR1 SGHKS, CDR2 YYEKEE (reference sequence). The CDR3 is 16 residues long. With V trimmed by 1 base and J by 4 bases, 6 bases remained unmatched.